The T cell receptor beta chain described here comes from a study of blood T cell repertoires in COVID-19 (dated by TCRdb to about 2020). For context, the study as a whole: Samples covering the acute and convalescent phases of COVID-19 were provided by collaborators in the United States, Italy and Spain. The material from the prospective study consisted of cDNA or gDNA derived from T cells, B-cell-depleted T cells, or PBMCs. The dataset comprised deeply sampled blood TCRbeta repertoires from subjects exposed to, actively infected with, or recovered from COVID-19. Where HLA class I and class II types were available, the types were taken from metadata supplied by the sample provider, not from assay-based typing. Sample metadata almost always included a de-identified subject ID, COVID-19 status, age in years and sex. Samples were obtained from the ongoing ImmuneRACE study (first 160 participants) and from over a thousand subjects provided by 6 global collaborators. A freely available public database, intended as a resource for researchers studying the immune response to SARS-CoV-2, is where the repertoires were released.

Whole blood was collected in K2EDTA tubes by collaborating institutions according to the institutions' own protocols. Collaborator samples were shipped for TCRbeta analysis as frozen whole blood, isolated PBMCs, or DNA extracted from either sample type. Findings and caveats that apply to the study as a whole: How much clinical and demographic metadata was included differed by source and by participant, and the metadata was provided uncurated.

To note about this clone: The antigen it binds to is not known. No much larger clonotype is one base removed from it; base qualities were not supplied.

The V end gives up 5 bases and the J end 3 bases, leaving 6 bases in the junction not matched to a gene. The CDR3 goes from the cysteine to the phenylalanine over 15 residues. Of the read, only the CDR3 DNA is kept; its 45 bases are in frame from base 1. The germline V gene yields KGHSH for CDR1 and LQKENI for CDR2. TCRbeta CDR3 regions were amplified from genomic DNA by means of the immunoSEQ Assay, a bias-controlled multiplex PCR. Processing in the source paper ran as follows. Nucleated cell counts per sample were estimated from amplification of reference gene primers within the assay. To quantify the absolute abundance of each unique TCRbeta CDR3 rearrangement, sequence reads were collapsed and filtered. Productive Simpson clonality was computed per sample as the square root of Simpson's diversity index over productive rearrangements. The source is immuneACCESS, and TCRdb retained only in-frame sequences with V and J called. Part of the clones is not carried over; for the studies checked, unresolved V genes explain less than half of this, and the remainder is unexplained. That table is the source of V, J and clone size, and D and trimming were worked out from the DNA. For this sample there are about 110,000 clones; less than 85% appear just once. The ten largest clones add up to 15% to 20% of the sample.

Sequenced material: peripheral blood. The sequence derives from an older woman with acute or convalescent COVID-19. The sequence links TRBV18 to TRBJ2-1, with TRBD2 matching 8 junction bases. CDR3 protein: CASSFWRGDYNEQFF. The DNA sequence follows: TGTGCCAGCTCATTCTGGCGGGGGGACTACAATGAGCAGTTCTTC.